This T cell receptor beta chain originates from a study of cytomegalovirus exposure and HLA in healthy donors (dated by TCRdb to 2016 to 2017). General notes on the study: According to an earlier analysis of around 600 of the donors, some 180 million T cells yielded 100 million or so unique TCR beta sequences and around 300 Gb of sequence data. An early release that covered about 640 HLA-typed donors contained approximately 290 gigabases of sequencing data and 85 million to 100 million unique TCR sequences. Of the approximately 400 genotyped donors, about 84% fell in the genetic ancestry cluster associated with self-reported Caucasian donors. The study was designed to test whether signatures of past pathogen exposure could be identified by cataloging public T cell receptors. The study profiled the T cell repertoires of under 700 subjects by immunosequencing and related them to cytomegalovirus serostatus. A separate validation cohort of approximately 130 different subjects was used in addition to the 666-subject first cohort. To predict cytomegalovirus infection status, the study combined high-throughput TCR immunosequencing, statistical association of individual TCRs with disease status, and machine learning. A later analysis re-examined previously published TCR beta repertoires from 610 or so donors and added high-resolution HLA genotyping to investigate patterns of TCR occurrence. Rather than drawing on any new phenotypic data, the later analysis identified candidate immune exposures from TCR beta sequences and the way those sequences occurred across donors. To decide whether each TCR beta V gene segment behaved as functional or pseudogenic, an earlier analysis of fewer than 750 of the donors relied on high-throughput TCR beta sequencing. Donor age, sex, ethnicity and CMV serostatus were collected together with the repertoire data. A later genetic analysis used genome-wide SNP genotypes for about three fifths of the roughly 700 donors, treating that subset as a discovery cohort. All discovery cohort repertoires had been generated using a single sequencing platform. Both class I and class II loci were covered by HLA typing, at four-digit resolution. Typing coverage differed by locus: A, B, C, DRB1 and DQB1 were typed in about 620-640 donors, DQA1 in about 500, DPA1 in around 580, and DPB1 in approximately 450. About five DR-DQ haplotypes were handled as single units for association and clustering, since linkage in the cohort was strong. On average, roughly 240,000 unique TCR beta nucleotide sequences were sequenced per donor among some 420 genotyped donors of the cohort, with around 19% of those sequences being non-productive.

As for this clone: Its antigen is not yet known. No per-base quality is available; no much larger clone lies one base away.

Receptors were amplified or captured by the immunoSEQ multiplex PCR assay. For the multiplex PCR, a mixture combining 60 forward primers for TCR Vbeta segments and 13 reverse primers for TCR Jbeta segments was used. Amplification of the CDR3 region of rearranged TCR beta genes was performed with a multiplex PCR assay on genomic DNA. The Illumina HiSeq System was used to sequence the amplified TCR beta libraries as 87-base-pair reads. Under the source paper's analysis protocol: In a later analysis, tens of millions of unique TCR beta chains were counted across the 666 repertoires, and about 10 million of these chains were shared by at least two donors. Raw reads were error-corrected and collapsed into unique sequences by a nearest-neighbor algorithm in which closely related sequences were merged to remove PCR and sequencing errors. V, D and J gene segments were assigned by aligning CDR3 sequences to IMGT reference sequences. For a sequence to be retained, a match of at least six nucleotides was required to both a V gene segment and a J gene segment. A rearrangement counted as productive if the CDR3 had no stop codons and remained in frame with V and J, and every other rearrangement counted as non-productive. CDR3 was defined by IMGT convention, running from the second conserved V-encoded cysteine to the conserved J-encoded phenylalanine. Sequences without an unambiguous match to a single V gene segment were excluded from the earlier analysis of a few hundred of the donors. In an earlier analysis of a few hundred of the donors, V segments were called functional above 56.7% productive rearrangements and were called segregating when the between-donor standard deviation exceeded 5%. A statistical classification framework was built to diagnose cytomegalovirus status from the catalog of TCR beta chain sequences. V and J gene assignment, in a later analysis, came from comparing TCR nucleotide sequences with IMGT/GENE-DB human TR gene sequences. Using the TCRdist pipeline, a later analysis assigned CDR3 sequences along with most-parsimonious VDJ recombination scenarios. In a later analysis, each TCR beta chain was defined by its CDR3 amino acid sequence together with its V-gene family, and reads lacking a unique V-gene family were excluded. In a later analysis, a few hundred highly shared, low-generation-probability nucleotide sequences were removed to address suspected cross-contamination and a sequencing artifact. In a later analysis, a clonal expansion index was calculated for each public chain from normalized within-repertoire ranks of inferred template counts. Generation probabilities in a later analysis came from a VDJ recombination model fitted to out-of-frame rearrangements, and those results were checked against IGoR. In a later analysis, TCR-TCR, TCR-HLA and TCR-CMV co-occurrence was scored with hypergeometric tests, and a repertoire-size bias correction was applied to TCR pairs. False discovery rates were estimated in a later analysis by permuting HLA or CMV assignments 20 times. In a later analysis, co-occurring TCRs were grouped with DBSCAN, and TCRdist sequence similarity was added when clustering was performed within HLA-allele-positive subsets. For co-occurrence clustering, repertoires with fewer than 30,000 or more than 120,000 public chains were excluded, along with five repertoires with anomalous nucleotide sharing. TCRdb retrieved this table from immuneACCESS and kept in-frame rearrangements only. Not all clones are present; in checked studies, unresolved V genes account for under half, and no reason is known for the remainder. V, J and clone size were drawn from that table, and D and trimming were deduced from the DNA. The sample data list fewer than 140,000 clones, and 75% of these were observed just once. The ten most abundant clones make up more than 2% of the sample.

What the research found in general, with its limitations: The 87-base-pair reads could not distinguish some IMGT-functional V segments, including TRBV6-2 and TRBV6-3, so those segments were excluded. The authors suggested that the approach could potentially be generalized to other disease states and immunological phenotypes. Specific HLA alleles were associated with 15,000 to 20,000 TCR beta sequences at a false discovery rate of 0.05 in a later analysis. Because some donors lacked HLA typing at each locus, the association tests relied only on the typed subset. Assigning TCR associations to individual alleles was difficult when HLA alleles, especially DR and DQ, strongly co-occurred. Immune exposure information for the cohort was limited to CMV serostatus. A total of 150 or so TCR beta chains were listed by the study as associated with cytomegalovirus. A cluster of highly shared sequence variants was judged likely to represent a technical artifact of the sequencing pipeline. A further reported finding was that TCR beta sequences accurately predicted the HLA-A and HLA-B alleles for most subjects in the first cohort. This cohort had only TCR beta chains sequenced, and the lack of alpha or paired-chain data limited which features could be detected. Compared with equally common non-associated chains, HLA-associated TCR beta chains in a later analysis were more clonally expanded and had lower generation probabilities. The earlier analysis of 587 of the donors excluded some 16 rarely observed V segments, including chromosome 9 orphons, because counts were too low. In both the original and validation cohorts, the classifier was reported to diagnose cytomegalovirus status with high specificity and sensitivity. V-gene and J-gene trimming of TCR beta chains was associated with a missense DCLRE1C variant in a later genetic analysis, and the association was replicated in an independent cohort. A later analysis reported that several top co-occurrence clusters appeared linked to parvovirus B19, influenza, CMV and Epstein-Barr virus. Presence/absence analyses assumed roughly uniform sequencing depth across donors, an assumption that may not hold. In an earlier analysis of around 600 of the donors, most TCR beta V segments were observed in productive rearrangements about 87% or about 30% of the time, broadly matching IMGT annotations. According to a later genetic analysis, donors in an Asian-associated ancestry cluster had fewer N-insertions in productive TCRs than the approximately 700-donor mean. In vitro tests confirmed that a few of the cytomegalovirus-associated TCR beta chains recognize cytomegalovirus antigens. Across donors, most TCR sequences were observed very rarely, whereas some public TCRs were present in many individuals. According to a later analysis, most CMV-associated TCR beta chains appeared to be HLA-restricted, and the HLA associations seemed to be driven largely by CMV exposure. Linkage disequilibrium might explain the correlated functional status among segregating V segments, but an unknown experimental factor could not be excluded. In a later analysis, the rate of TCR association differed among HLA loci, with DRB1 alleles having the most associated TCRs and HLA-C alleles having the fewest.

In total, approximately 610 healthy bone marrow donors made up the cohort. At the time of sampling, every cohort member was nominally healthy, though immune exposures that went unrecorded were likely present. The donor was CMV seronegative and belonged to the group of around 400 seronegative cohort members. Each donor provided a peripheral blood sample, and peripheral blood mononuclear cells were used for TCR beta sequencing. The Qiagen DNeasy Blood Extraction Kit was used to extract genomic DNA from the blood cell samples. Looking up the germline V gene yields CDR1 SGHTA and CDR2 FQGTGA. From the cysteine through the phenylalanine, the CDR3 covers 14 amino acids. The entry retains the CDR3 DNA only, 42 bases that are in frame from base 1. The junction carries 15 bases between V and J, which are trimmed by 2 bases and 8 bases respectively.

The chain uses TRBV7-3 and TRBJ1-1; TRBD1 is possibly the D segment (6 matching bases). The specimen sequenced was PBMCs. This TCR derives from a man aged 40-49 years in good health and CMV-seronegative. The CDR3 protein: CASSLGGGRGEAFF. The nucleotide sequence is TGTGCCAGCAGCTTAGGAGGGGGGAGGGGGGAAGCTTTCTTT.